This T cell receptor beta chain was captured in a study of OX40 agonist ivuxolimab in advanced cancers. Study in general: At doses from 0.01 to 10 mg/kg, patients were given intravenous ivuxolimab every 2 weeks. Study-level results: More expanded clones were found, on average, in CD8+ than in CD4+ T cells.

Note on this clone: Its specificity is not known.

Clones were read by immunoSEQ multiplex PCR, and TCRdb kept only the in-frame ones, dropping some. The sample lists approximately 33,000 clones, 90% to 95% occurring once. CDR1 SGHAT and CDR2 FQNNGV come from the germline V gene. J was trimmed by 2 bases and V by 2 bases; bases with no gene match: 2. There are 16 residues in the CDR3. The genes are TRBV11-2 and TRBJ2-1; 11 nucleotides match TRBD2. The material sequenced was CD4+ or CD8+ T cells sorted from blood, taken in a trial of the OX40 agonist ivuxolimab. The sequence was collected from an adult with an advanced solid tumor such as melanoma, head and neck, liver or kidney cancer. This CDR3 reads CASSLYSGGAYNEQFF. In nucleotides, the CDR3 is TGTGCCAGCAGCTTATATAGCGGGGGGGCCTACAATGAGCAGTTCTTC.